This T cell receptor (beta chain) appears in the sequencing data of a study of blood T cell repertoires in COVID-19. Clones were sequenced by immunoSEQ multiplex PCR, and TCRdb holds only the in-frame ones, with some missing. The sample lists around 400,000 clones; around 87% were seen once. Germline V gene lookup returns CDR1 MNHNY and CDR2 SVGAGI (reference sequence). The CDR3 extends over 14 amino acids. Trimming cost V 7 bases and J 2 bases, with 11 bases left between them. Material for sequencing was peripheral blood. The genes are TRBV6-6 and TRBJ2-2; no definite D call. This receptor was identified in a woman aged 25-40 years with COVID-19, enrolled during active disease. This CDR3 reads CASIKSENTGELFF. In DNA, the CDR3 is TGTGCCAGCATAAAGTCAGAAAACACCGGGGAGCTGTTTTTT.